This T cell receptor beta chain was profiled in a study of T-cell reconstitution after alpha-beta-depleted transplantation in children. The authors prepared the TCRbeta library with unique molecular identifiers. TCRdb fed the PCR reads into MiXCR, producing one record per CDR3 protein. The table has hundreds of thousands of distinct CDR3 sequences, nearly 10% seen once. V lost 6 bases, J lost 3 bases, and 6 bases lay in between. The CDR3 is 12 residues long. Sequenced material: PBMCs from the stem cell graft donor, taken from the stem cell graft. The TCR was taken from a human donor who donated a stem cell graft to a child with SCID. The chain is built from TRBV12-3 or TRBV12-4 and TRBJ1-5; the D is unclear. CDR3 DNA sequence: TGTGCCAGCAGGGACCTCAATCAGCCCCAGCATTTT. Its protein product is CASRDLNQPQHF.